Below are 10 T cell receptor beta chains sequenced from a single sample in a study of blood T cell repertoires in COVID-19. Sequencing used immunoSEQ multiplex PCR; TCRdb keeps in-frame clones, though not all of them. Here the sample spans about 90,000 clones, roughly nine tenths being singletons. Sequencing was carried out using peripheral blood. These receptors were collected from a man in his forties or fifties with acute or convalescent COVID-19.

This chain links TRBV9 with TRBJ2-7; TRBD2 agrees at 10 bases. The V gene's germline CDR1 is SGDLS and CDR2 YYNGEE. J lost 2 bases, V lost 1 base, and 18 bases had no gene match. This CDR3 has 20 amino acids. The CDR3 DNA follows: TGTGCCAGCAGCGTACAGCCGGGACTAGCGACAACCGATACCCCCTACGAGCAGTACTTC. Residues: CASSVQPGLATTDTPYEQYF.

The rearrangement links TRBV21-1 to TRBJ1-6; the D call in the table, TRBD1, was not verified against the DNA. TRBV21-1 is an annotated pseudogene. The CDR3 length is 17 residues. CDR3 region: CASSKARPRRANSPLHF. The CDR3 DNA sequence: TGTGCCAGCAGCAAAGCGAGACCGCGCAGGGCTAATTCACCCCTCCACTTT.

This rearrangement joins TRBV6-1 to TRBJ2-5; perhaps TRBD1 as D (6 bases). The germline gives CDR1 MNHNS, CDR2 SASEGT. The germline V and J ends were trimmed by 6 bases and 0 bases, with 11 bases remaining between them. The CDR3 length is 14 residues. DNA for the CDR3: TGTGCCAGCAGCCGTGACAGGTACCAAGAGACCCAGTACTTC. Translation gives CASSRDRYQETQYF.

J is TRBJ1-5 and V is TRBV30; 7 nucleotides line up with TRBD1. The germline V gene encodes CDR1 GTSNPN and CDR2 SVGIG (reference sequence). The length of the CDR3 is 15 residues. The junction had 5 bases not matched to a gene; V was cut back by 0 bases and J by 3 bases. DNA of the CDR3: TGTGCCTGGAGTGTTGAGGGGGCCCCCAATCAGCCCCAGCATTTT. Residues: CAWSVEGAPNQPQHF.

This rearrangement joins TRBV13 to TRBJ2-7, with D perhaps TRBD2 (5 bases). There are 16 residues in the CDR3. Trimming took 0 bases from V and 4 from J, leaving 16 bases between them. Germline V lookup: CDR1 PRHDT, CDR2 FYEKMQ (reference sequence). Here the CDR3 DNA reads TGTGCCAGCAGCTTAGGCCGTTCTGCCCGGGGTTACGAGCAGTACTTC. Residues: CASSLGRSARGYEQYF.

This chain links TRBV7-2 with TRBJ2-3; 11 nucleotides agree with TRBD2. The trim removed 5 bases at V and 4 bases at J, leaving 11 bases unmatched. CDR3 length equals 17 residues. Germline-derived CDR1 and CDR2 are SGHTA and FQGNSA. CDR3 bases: TGTGCCAGCAGCCTGACTAGCGGGACGACGGGTGCAGATACGCAGTATTTT. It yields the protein CASSLTSGTTGADTQYF.

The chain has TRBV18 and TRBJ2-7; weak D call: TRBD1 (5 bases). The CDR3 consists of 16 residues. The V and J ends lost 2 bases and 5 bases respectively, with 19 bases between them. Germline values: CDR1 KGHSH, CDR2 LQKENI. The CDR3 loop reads CASSPEMSWQGHEQYF. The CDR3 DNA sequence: TGTGCCAGCTCACCAGAGATGAGCTGGCAGGGCCACGAGCAGTACTTC.

CDR3 sequence reads: CASSYVLQETQYF. The CDR3 DNA reads TGTGCCAGCAGTTACGTCCTGCAAGAGACCCAGTACTTC. The chain uses TRBV6-6 and TRBJ2-5, with D unresolved. Germline values: CDR1 MNHNY, CDR2 SVGAGI (reference sequence). Trimming shortened V by 2 bases and J by 2 bases, and 6 bases separated the two germline ends. The CDR3 loop spans 13 amino acids.

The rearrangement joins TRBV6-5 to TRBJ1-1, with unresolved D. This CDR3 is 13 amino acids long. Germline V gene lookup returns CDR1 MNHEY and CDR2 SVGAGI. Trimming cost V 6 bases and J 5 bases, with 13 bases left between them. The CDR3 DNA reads TGTGCCAGCAGACGAACAGTTACTACTGAAGCTTTCTTT. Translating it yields CASRRTVTTEAFF.

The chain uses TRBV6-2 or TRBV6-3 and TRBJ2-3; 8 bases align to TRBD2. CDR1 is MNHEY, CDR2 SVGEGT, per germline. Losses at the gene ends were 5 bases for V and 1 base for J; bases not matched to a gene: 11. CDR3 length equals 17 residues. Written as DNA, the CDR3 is TGTGCCAGCAGTCTCCCCTTTGCGGGAGGTGGCACAGATACGCAGTATTTT. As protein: CASSLPFAGGGTDTQYF.